These 27 T cell receptor beta chains were all obtained from the same sample, sequenced in a study of T cell changes during pregnancy in multiple sclerosis. The data were produced by immunoSEQ multiplex PCR, yet TCRdb's version contains in-frame clones alone and is incomplete. There are about 40,000 clones in the sample; nearly 90% occur only once, and approximately 1.1% lies in the top ten. The sample consisted of CD4+ T cells from peripheral blood mononuclear cells, taken after pregnancy. Source of these receptors: a female donor with multiple sclerosis, enrolled in a pregnancy study.

The chain carries TRBV27 and TRBJ2-7, with TRBD1 identical over 7 bases. Germline CDR1 reads MNHEY; CDR2 reads SMNVEV (reference sequence). J gave up 0 bases and V 6 bases, and 8 bases lay outside the gene matches. CDR3 size: 15 residues. Here the CDR3 DNA reads TGTGCCAGCAGAATACCGGGACAGACCTCCTACGAGCAGTACTTC. The encoded protein is CASRIPGQTSYEQYF.

This rearrangement joins TRBV7-2 to TRBJ1-4, with 7 bases that match TRBD1. The CDR3 spans 15 residues. The V gene end was trimmed by 5 bases and the J gene end by 5 bases; junction bases not matched to a gene: 8. The germline V gene has CDR1 SGHTA and CDR2 FQGNSA. This CDR3 is CASSVPRGLNEKLFF. Written as DNA, the CDR3 is TGTGCCAGCAGCGTCCCGAGGGGGCTCAATGAAAAACTGTTTTTT.

The CDR3 nucleotides are TGTGCCAGCAGTTCCGGGACAGCGAACACCGGGGAGCTGTTTTTT. It is translated as CASSSGTANTGELFF. The chain is built from TRBV28 and TRBJ2-2, with 7 bases identical to TRBD1. The CDR3 runs 15 residues. The ends lost 4 bases at V and 0 bases at J; junction bases unmatched: 2. Germline values: CDR1 MDHEN, CDR2 SYDVKM.

This sequence joins TRBV6-5 and TRBJ1-2; 7 bases line up with TRBD1. Per germline, CDR1 MNHEY and CDR2 SVGAGI. The V and J ends lost 6 bases and 7 bases, in that order; junction bases with no gene match: 8. The CDR3 length is 13 residues. As DNA, the CDR3 is TGTGCCAGCAGCTCCAACAGGGGATCTGGCTACACCTTC. Translating gives CASSSNRGSGYTF.

This chain joins TRBV7-2 and TRBJ2-7; 7 bases agree with TRBD2. Germline V lookup: CDR1 SGHTA, CDR2 FQGNSA. V shed 6 bases and J 2 bases; nucleotides not matched to a gene: 7. CDR3 length: 14 residues. This chain's CDR3 is CASSPAGEPYEQYF. The CDR3 coding sequence is TGTGCCAGCAGTCCCGCGGGAGAACCCTACGAGCAGTACTTC.

In DNA, the CDR3 is TGTGCCAGTAGTACACAGGGGGCAGGGGGCTACACCTTC. Translation: CASSTQGAGGYTF. V is TRBV19 and J is TRBJ1-2; TRBD1 agrees at 9 bases. Trimming removed 4 bases from V and 8 bases from J; junction bases left unmatched: 5. The CDR3 sequence is 13 residues long. Per the germline V gene, CDR1 is LNHDA and CDR2 is SQIVND (reference sequence).

The chain recombines TRBV5-1 with TRBJ2-1; D is uncertain. Germline V CDR1 and CDR2: SGHRS, YFSETQ. Trimming shortened V by 3 bases and J by 12 bases, and 16 bases separated the two germline ends. The CDR3 has 13 amino acids. CDR3 protein: CASSSNSNTGQFF. CDR3 nucleotides: TGCGCCAGCAGCTCGAACAGTAACACTGGGCAGTTCTTC.

This sequence joins TRBV7-3 and TRBJ2-7; 12 nucleotides agree with TRBD2. The ends lost 3 bases at V and 3 bases at J; junction bases unmatched: 3. The CDR3 runs to 15 residues. The germline V gene has CDR1 SGHTA and CDR2 FQGTGA. CDR3 residues: CASSLGLAGRYEQYF. The CDR3, as DNA: TGTGCCAGCAGCTTGGGACTAGCGGGCCGCTACGAGCAGTACTTC.

The chain couples TRBV6-1 to TRBJ1-3, with 9 bases lining up with TRBD1. Germline V CDR1 and CDR2: MNHNS, SASEGT. With V trimmed by 1 base and J by 1 base, 5 bases remained unmatched. CDR3 length equals 17 residues. In nucleotides, the CDR3 is TGTGCCAGCAGTGAAGTCCCGGGACAGGGTTCTGGAAACACCATATATTTT. This gives the protein CASSEVPGQGSGNTIYF.

The chain links TRBV15 to TRBJ1-2; weak D call: TRBD1 (5 bases). The CDR3 is made up of 19 amino acids. Germline V lookup: CDR1 LNHNV, CDR2 YYDKDF (reference sequence). V lost 1 base and J lost 8, with 29 bases in between. CDR3: CATSRGGLWQGSGLGGYTF. CDR3 coding DNA: TGTGCCACCAGCAGAGGGGGTTTGTGGCAGGGTTCAGGTCTGGGAGGCTACACCTTC.

The rearrangement joins TRBV5-1 to TRBJ1-1; 11 nucleotides line up with TRBD1. The CDR3 consists of 15 residues. Germline loops: CDR1 SGHRS, CDR2 YFSETQ. After removal of 5 bases from V and 5 bases from J, the junction contained 8 bases not matched to a gene. In nucleotides, the CDR3 is TGCGCCAGCAGGAGGACAGGGGGCGGCGGAACTGAAGCTTTCTTT. This codes for CASRRTGGGGTEAFF. The full variable domain, in which reference TRBV5-1 and TRBJ1-1 provide the parts outside the CDR3, is KAGVTQTPRYLIKTRGQQVTLSCSPISGHRSVSWYQQTPGQGLQFLFEYFSETQRNKGNFPGRFSGRQFSNSRSEMNVSTLELGDSALYLCASRRTGGGGTEAFFGQGTRLTVV.

This clone was observed a few times. The chain joins TRBV4-3 to TRBJ1-5, with TRBD1 identical over 7 bases. Germline CDR1 and CDR2: LGHNA and YSLEER. This CDR3 is 15 amino acids long. With V trimmed by 0 bases and J by 4 bases, 3 bases remained unmatched. Here the CDR3 reads CASSQESRGNQPQHF. The CDR3, as DNA: TGCGCCAGCAGCCAAGAGTCCAGGGGGAATCAGCCCCAGCATTTT.

The chain employs TRBV27 and TRBJ2-7; 12 nucleotides align to TRBD2. Germline loops: CDR1 MNHEY, CDR2 SMNVEV (reference sequence). V lost 6 bases and J lost 3; bases outside the gene matches: 0. CDR3 length: 13 amino acids. Here the CDR3 DNA reads TGTGCCAGCAGGACTAGCGGGAGCTACGAGCAGTACTTC. The encoded protein is CASRTSGSYEQYF.

The CDR3 DNA is TGTGCCAGCAGTGAATCTGGCCTTGGAGAGACCCAGTACTTC. Residues: CASSESGLGETQYF. The chain recombines TRBV6-1 with TRBJ2-5; D gene uncertain. CDR1 is MNHNS, CDR2 SASEGT, per germline. The CDR3 is 14 amino acids. Trimming pared 2 bases from V and 4 bases from J, leaving 11 bases between.

This clone occurred a few times. The rearrangement links TRBV28 to TRBJ2-3; a possible D gene is TRBD2 (6 bases). Germline lookup yields CDR1 MDHEN and CDR2 SYDVKM. The CDR3 length is 14 residues. V shed 8 bases and J shed 9 bases, with 21 bases lying between them. This CDR3 reads CASVLGDSLSTQYF. CDR3 in DNA: TGTGCCAGCGTCTTAGGGGACTCGCTGTCGACGCAGTATTTT.

This clone was picked up a small number of times. The chain links TRBV9 to TRBJ2-1, with a possible D match to TRBD2 (6 bases). From germline, CDR1 is SGDLS and CDR2 YYNGEE. V gave up 2 bases and J gave up 0 bases, with 12 bases separating them. The CDR3 is made up of 16 amino acids. The chain's CDR3 is CASSVSGDPSYNEQFF. CDR3 sequence (DNA): TGTGCCAGCAGCGTTTCGGGAGACCCCTCCTACAATGAGCAGTTCTTC.

This clone occurred a few times. The CDR3 bases are TGTGCCAGCAGTGGGGGACAGGATATAGGCAATCAGCCCCAGCATTTT. Its translation is CASSGGQDIGNQPQHF. V gene TRBV6-1 combines with J gene TRBJ1-5, with 8 bases aligning to TRBD1. The V gene end was trimmed by 4 bases and the J gene end by 2 bases; junction bases not matched to a gene: 7. CDR1 MNHNS and CDR2 SASEGT come from the germline V gene. The CDR3 is 16 residues long.

The J gene is TRBJ1-5, the V gene TRBV4-3; 9 nucleotides line up with TRBD1. Germline trimming cut 0 bases from V and 9 bases from J; bases unmatched to any gene: 9. The germline CDR1 and CDR2 sequences are LGHNA and YSLEER. This CDR3 is built from 16 residues. The chain's CDR3 is CASSQDLGTGQGPQHF. Written as DNA, the CDR3 is TGCGCCAGCAGCCAAGATTTGGGGACAGGGCAGGGGCCCCAGCATTTT.

V is TRBV2 and J is TRBJ2-2, with D perhaps matching TRBD1 (6 bases). Per the germline V gene, CDR1 is SNHLY and CDR2 is FYNNEI. This CDR3 is built from 15 residues. CDR3 sequence: CAGLQEAGASGELFF. The CDR3 DNA follows: TGTGCTGGCCTACAGGAGGCAGGGGCGTCTGGGGAGCTGTTTTTT.

The chain joins TRBV4-3 to TRBJ2-7, with 9 bases that match TRBD2. The trim removed 5 bases at V and 7 bases at J, leaving 9 bases unmatched. CDR3 size: 14 residues. Germline V lookup: CDR1 LGHNA, CDR2 YSLEER. The CDR3 bases are TGCGCCAGCAGCTCGGGACTAGCCCTTCGGGAGCAGTACTTC. Its translation: CASSSGLALREQYF.

The chain carries TRBV7-6 and TRBJ1-5; D not certain. Trimming removed 1 base from V and 7 bases from J, with 11 bases in between. The CDR3 covers 14 residues. Germline assignment: CDR1 SGHVS and CDR2 FNYEAQ. The CDR3 DNA is TGTGCCAGCAGCTTAGGGCAAGAGGGCCAGCCCCAGCATTTT. It is translated as CASSLGQEGQPQHF.

V and J are TRBV4-1 and TRBJ1-5, with 7 bases matching TRBD1. The V gene's germline CDR1 is MGHRA and CDR2 YSYEKL. The trim removed 0 bases at V and 7 bases at J, leaving 6 bases unmatched. CDR3 length: 15 residues. CDR3 nucleotides: TGCGCCAGCAGCCAAGATAACAGGGGAGTACAGCCCCAGCATTTT. It yields the protein CASSQDNRGVQPQHF.

The CDR3 DNA reads as TGTGCCAGTAGCCGGACTCATCCCACAGATACGCAGTATTTT. Translating gives CASSRTHPTDTQYF. The rearrangement joins TRBV19 to TRBJ2-3; D possibly corresponds to TRBD2 (5 bases). V was shortened by 6 bases and J by 2 bases, with 12 bases between the two germline ends. Looked up from germline, CDR1 is LNHDA and CDR2 is SQIVND (reference sequence). The CDR3 sequence is 14 residues long.

The CDR3 coding sequence is TGTGCCAGCACCCACGGGACAGGGGGATCCTACGAGCAGTACTTC. Amino acids: CASTHGTGGSYEQYF. The chain employs TRBV2 and TRBJ2-7, with 11 nucleotides matching TRBD1. Germline CDR1 and CDR2: SNHLY and FYNNEI. This CDR3 has 15 residues. The J segment lost 1 base and the V segment lost 7 bases, leaving 6 bases of the junction unmatched.

The rearrangement uses TRBV5-1 and TRBJ2-2, with D possibly TRBD2 on 5 matching bases. CDR1 is SGHRS and CDR2 is YFSETQ in the germline V gene. This CDR3 is built from 15 residues. V lost 7 bases to trimming and J lost 0 bases, with 13 bases between them. CDR3 amino acids: CASGLSDSNTGELFF. In DNA form, the CDR3 reads TGCGCCAGCGGGCTATCGGACTCGAACACCGGGGAGCTGTTTTTT.

This chain connects TRBV29-1 to TRBJ2-1; 7 nucleotides match TRBD2. Per the germline V gene, CDR1 is SQVTM and CDR2 is ANQGSEA. This CDR3 region has 15 residues. The trim removed 3 bases at V and 8 bases at J, leaving 13 bases unmatched. CDR3 DNA sequence: TGCAGCGTTGATTCAGAACTGACTAGCAGCGATGAGCAGTTCTTC. It encodes CSVDSELTSSDEQFF.

The chain joins TRBV11-1 to TRBJ1-2; TRBD1 matches at 8 bases. Trimming at V came to 5 bases and at J to 5 bases, leaving 7 bases not matched to a gene. The germline V gene encodes CDR1 SGHAT and CDR2 FQDESV (reference sequence). The CDR3 is 14 residues long. In DNA form, the CDR3 reads TGTGCCAGCAGCGGAAGGACAGGGATGTATGGCTACACCTTC. Translation: CASSGRTGMYGYTF.